This T cell receptor (beta chain) is from a study of blood T cell repertoires in COVID-19. Overall study context: The United States, Italy and Spain provided the acute and convalescent COVID-19 samples. The cDNA or gDNA used as material had been derived from T cells, B-cell-depleted T cells, or PBMCs.

As handled by the study authors: Estimation of nucleated cell counts relied on the amplification of reference gene primers. Sequenced by immunoSEQ multiplex PCR; TCRdb stores in-frame clones only, minus some. The V and J calls and clone size are taken from that table; D and trimming were inferred from the DNA. The data show about 360,000 clones, with more than 65% seen just once and 1.1% held by the top ten. Germline CDR1 is SGHAT and CDR2 is FQNNGV. V was pared by 4 bases and J by 0 bases, with 13 bases between. CDR3 length: 15 amino acids. This clonotype was obtained from a human donor with acute or convalescent COVID-19. The donor label of this sample is uncertain. The chain carries TRBV11-2 and TRBJ2-7; the D is unclear. Sequencing input: peripheral blood. The chain's CDR3 is CASSSTFGGSYEQYF. The CDR3 DNA is TGTGCCAGCAGCTCTACTTTCGGTGGCTCCTACGAGCAGTACTTC.